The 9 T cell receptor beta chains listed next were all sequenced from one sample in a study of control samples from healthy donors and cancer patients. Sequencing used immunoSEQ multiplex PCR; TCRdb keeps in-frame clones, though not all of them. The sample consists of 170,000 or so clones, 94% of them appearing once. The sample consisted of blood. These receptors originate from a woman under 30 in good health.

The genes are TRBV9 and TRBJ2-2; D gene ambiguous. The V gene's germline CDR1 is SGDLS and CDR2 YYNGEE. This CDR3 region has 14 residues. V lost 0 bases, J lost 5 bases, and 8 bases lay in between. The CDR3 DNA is TGTGCCAGCAGCGTAGCGGTATGGACCGGGGAGCTGTTTTTT. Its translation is CASSVAVWTGELFF.

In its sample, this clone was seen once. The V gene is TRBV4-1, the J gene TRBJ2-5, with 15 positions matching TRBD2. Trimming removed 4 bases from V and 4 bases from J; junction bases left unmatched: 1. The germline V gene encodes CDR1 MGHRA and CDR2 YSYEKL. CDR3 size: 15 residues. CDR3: CASSLGLAGGETQYF. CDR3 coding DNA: TGCGCCAGCAGCCTGGGACTAGCGGGAGGAGAGACCCAGTACTTC.

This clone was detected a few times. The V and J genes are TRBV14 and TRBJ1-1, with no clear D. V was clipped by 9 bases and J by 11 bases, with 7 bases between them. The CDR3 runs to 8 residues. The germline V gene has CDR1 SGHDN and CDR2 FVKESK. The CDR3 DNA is TGTGCCAGTAACCGGGCTTTCTTT. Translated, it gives CASNRAFF.

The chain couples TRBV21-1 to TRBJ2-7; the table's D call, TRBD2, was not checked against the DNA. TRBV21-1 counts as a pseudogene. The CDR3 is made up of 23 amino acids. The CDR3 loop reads CASIVPGRQNHGGMAILSYEQYF. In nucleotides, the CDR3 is TGTGCCAGCATCGTGCCGGGTCGGCAGAACCATGGCGGGATGGCAATCCTCTCCTACGAGCAGTACTTC.

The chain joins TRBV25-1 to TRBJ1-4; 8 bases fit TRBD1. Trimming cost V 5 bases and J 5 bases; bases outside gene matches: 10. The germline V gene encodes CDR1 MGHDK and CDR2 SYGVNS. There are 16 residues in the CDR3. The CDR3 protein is CASSTLQGARNEKLFF. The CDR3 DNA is TGTGCCAGCAGTACACTCCAGGGGGCTCGGAATGAAAAACTGTTTTTT.

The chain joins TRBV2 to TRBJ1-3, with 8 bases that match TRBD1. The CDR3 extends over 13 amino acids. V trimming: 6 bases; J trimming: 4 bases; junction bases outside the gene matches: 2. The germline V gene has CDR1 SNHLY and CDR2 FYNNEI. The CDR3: CASSRDRGNTIYF. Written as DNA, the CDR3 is TGTGCCAGCAGCCGGGACAGGGGAAACACCATATATTTT.

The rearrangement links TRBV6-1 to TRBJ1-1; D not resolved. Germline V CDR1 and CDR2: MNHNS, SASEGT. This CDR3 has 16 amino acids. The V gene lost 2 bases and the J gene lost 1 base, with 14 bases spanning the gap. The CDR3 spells CASSELPQVGNTEAFF. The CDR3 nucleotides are TGTGCCAGCAGTGAATTGCCCCAGGTGGGGAACACTGAAGCTTTCTTT.

For the CDR3, the DNA is TGTGCCAGCAGCTTTAGGGATACGCTCCGGGGGGAGACCCAGTACTTC. Encoded protein: CASSFRDTLRGETQYF. The genes are TRBV13 and TRBJ2-5; tentatively, D is TRBD2 (6 bases). The CDR3 runs to 16 residues. Per the germline V gene, CDR1 is PRHDT and CDR2 is FYEKMQ (reference sequence). V lost 3 bases and J lost 5, with 19 bases in between.

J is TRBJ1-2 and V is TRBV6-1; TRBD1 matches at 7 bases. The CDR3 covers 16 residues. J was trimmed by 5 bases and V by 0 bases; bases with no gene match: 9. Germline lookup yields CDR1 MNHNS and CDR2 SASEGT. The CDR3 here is CASSEANSWDRYGYTF. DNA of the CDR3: TGTGCCAGCAGTGAAGCTAACTCTTGGGACAGATATGGCTACACCTTC.